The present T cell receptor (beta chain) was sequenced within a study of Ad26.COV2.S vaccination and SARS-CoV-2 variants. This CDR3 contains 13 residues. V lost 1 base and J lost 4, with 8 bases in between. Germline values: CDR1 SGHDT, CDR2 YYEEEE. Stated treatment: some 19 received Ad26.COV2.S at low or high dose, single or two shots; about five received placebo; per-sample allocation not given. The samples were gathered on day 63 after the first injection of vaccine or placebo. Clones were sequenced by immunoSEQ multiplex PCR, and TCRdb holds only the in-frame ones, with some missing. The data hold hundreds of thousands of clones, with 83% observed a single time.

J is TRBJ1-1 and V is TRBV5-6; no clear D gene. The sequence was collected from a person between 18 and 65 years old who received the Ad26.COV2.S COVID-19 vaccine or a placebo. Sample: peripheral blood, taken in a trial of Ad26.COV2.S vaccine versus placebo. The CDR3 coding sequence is TGTGCCAGCAGCTTGCCCCCGGGCACTGAAGCTTTCTTT. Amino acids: CASSLPPGTEAFF.